Following are 20 T cell receptor beta chains from one sample sequenced in a study of STAT3 mutations in large granular lymphocyte leukemia. No cognate antigen is known for these TCRs. Study-wide results and caveats: Every T-cell large granular lymphocyte leukemia patient had at least one immunodominant TCR beta clonotype.

TCRdb keeps only in-frame clones here, not all; method: immunoSEQ multiplex PCR. The sample comprises over 6,000 clones, 34% of which are singletons, and 17% rests with the top ten. The specimen sequenced was peripheral blood mononuclear cells. The receptors come from a woman in her thirties or forties with T-cell large granular lymphocyte leukemia. Some clones in this sample may be carry-over from other donors' samples.

The chain is built from TRBV4-3 and TRBJ2-2, with D perhaps TRBD2 (5 bases). Trimming shortened V by 0 bases and J by 7 bases, and 9 bases separated the two germline ends. The CDR3 is 14 amino acids. Germline CDR1 LGHNA, CDR2 YSLEER. Written as DNA, the CDR3 is TGCGCCAGCAGCCAAGAAGCTCGGGGCGGGGAGCTGTTTTTT. Translated: CASSQEARGGELFF.

This chain uses TRBV7-9 with TRBJ2-1; a possible D gene is TRBD2 (6 bases). This CDR3 spans 15 amino acids. The V and J ends lost 4 bases and 8 bases respectively, with 18 bases between them. Per the germline V gene, CDR1 is SEHNR and CDR2 is FQNEAQ (reference sequence). CDR3: CASSSGTLGSDEQFF. CDR3 bases: TGTGCCAGCAGCTCCGGGACTCTGGGCAGTGATGAGCAGTTCTTC.

The chain combines TRBV7-9 with TRBJ1-1; D perhaps matches TRBD1 (6 bases). Trimming took 7 bases from V and 2 from J, leaving 23 bases between them. Germline V lookup: CDR1 SEHNR, CDR2 FQNEAQ (reference sequence). CDR3 length equals 17 residues. The DNA of the CDR3 is TGTGCCAGCATCCCTTCGAGGGGAACCGGGGGCAACACTGAAGCTTTCTTT. Protein: CASIPSRGTGGNTEAFF.

V usage is TRBV30 and J usage is TRBJ2-2; D unresolved. V was clipped by 2 bases and J by 6 bases, with 4 bases between them. The CDR3 runs 11 residues. CDR1 and CDR2 from the germline V gene are GTSNPN and SVGIG (reference sequence). CDR3 region: CAWSPPGELFF. CDR3 DNA sequence: TGTGCCTGGAGTCCCCCCGGGGAGCTGTTTTTT.

This clone came up a few times. This sequence joins TRBV27 and TRBJ2-7; 8 nucleotides agree with TRBD2. In germline, CDR1 is MNHEY, CDR2 SMNVEV (reference sequence). The CDR3 runs to 14 residues. J was trimmed by 6 bases and V by 0 bases; bases with no gene match: 4. The CDR3 region is CASSLSPGGREQYF. The CDR3 nucleotides read TGTGCCAGCAGTTTATCGCCGGGGGGGCGCGAGCAGTACTTC.

The chain joins TRBV5-5 to TRBJ2-5; weak D call: TRBD2 (6 bases). The CDR3 length is 15 residues. V was trimmed by 4 bases and J by 3 bases, leaving 16 bases between them. CDR1 and CDR2 from the germline V gene are SGHKS and YYEKEE (reference sequence). The CDR3 loop reads CASSRRALAEETQYF. CDR3 nucleotides: TGTGCCAGCAGCCGCCGCGCACTAGCAGAAGAGACCCAGTACTTC.

CDR3 protein: CASRVGPGNTEAFF. In nucleotides, the CDR3 is TGCGCCAGCAGAGTGGGCCCAGGGAACACTGAAGCTTTCTTT. This chain links TRBV5-1 with TRBJ1-1; no firm D call. The CDR3 runs to 14 residues. The V gene lost 5 bases and the J gene lost 1 base, with 12 bases spanning the gap. Germline V gene data show CDR1 as SGHRS and CDR2 as YFSETQ.

In its sample, this clone ranks as medium-sized (0.01 to 0.1%). The chain carries TRBV5-6 and TRBJ1-4; D gene uncertain. The germline V gene has CDR1 SGHDT and CDR2 YYEEEE. The V and J ends lost 1 base and 8 bases respectively, with 9 bases between them. The CDR3 consists of 13 residues. CDR3 loop: CASSLWTGEKLFF. Here the CDR3 DNA reads TGTGCCAGCAGCTTGTGGACGGGCGAAAAACTGTTTTTT.

Here the CDR3 reads CASSLAGGVQETQYF. CDR3 DNA: TGTGCCAGCAGCTTAGCCGGGGGCGTCCAAGAGACCCAGTACTTC. V gene TRBV7-9 combines with J gene TRBJ2-5; either TRBD1 or TRBD2 may supply D (6 bases each). In germline, CDR1 is SEHNR, CDR2 FQNEAQ (reference sequence). The CDR3 length is 15 residues. The V end was cut by 0 bases, the J end by 1 base, with 9 bases between.

The chain links TRBV4-3 to TRBJ2-3; D remains unclear. Per the germline V gene, CDR1 is LGHNA and CDR2 is YSLEER. V was pared by 2 bases and J by 1 base, with 4 bases between. The CDR3 contains 13 residues. CDR3 DNA sequence: TGCGCCAGCAGCCAACCTGGCACAGATACGCAGTATTTT. It translates to CASSQPGTDTQYF.

This clone was seen more than once but under ten times. The chain joins TRBV29-1 to TRBJ2-3; 8 bases agree with TRBD1. Losses at the gene ends were 4 bases for V and 2 bases for J; bases not matched to a gene: 14. Germline-derived CDR1 and CDR2 are SQVTM and ANQGSEA. The CDR3 has 17 residues. The CDR3: CSVGGPGQGLTTDTQYF. The CDR3 DNA is TGCAGCGTTGGGGGACCCGGACAGGGCCTAACCACAGATACGCAGTATTTT.

A few counts support this clone. V is TRBV27 and J is TRBJ1-1, with D unclear. The CDR3 runs to 13 residues. The germline V gene has CDR1 MNHEY and CDR2 SMNVEV (reference sequence). V lost 2 bases, J lost 5 bases, and 9 bases lay in between. CDR3 in DNA: TGTGCCAGCAGTTTAATGGTCAGAACTGAAGCTTTCTTT. Amino acids: CASSLMVRTEAFF.

This clone was seen more than once but under ten times. J is TRBJ2-3 and V is TRBV9; unclear D gene. Between the trimmed V and J ends, which lost 0 bases and 1 base, there was a span of 3 bases. The CDR3 is made up of 13 amino acids. From germline, CDR1 is SGDLS and CDR2 YYNGEE. In DNA form, the CDR3 reads TGTGCCAGCAGCGTAGTTGGCACAGATACGCAGTATTTT. Translation gives CASSVVGTDTQYF.

CDR3 nucleotide sequence: TGTGCCAGCAGCGTAGCTAGTCAGAGCTACGAGCAGTACTTC. It is translated as CASSVASQSYEQYF. The chain joins TRBV9 to TRBJ2-7; no clear D. V was trimmed by 0 bases and J by 3 bases, leaving 10 bases between them. The CDR3 loop spans 14 amino acids. In germline, CDR1 is SGDLS, CDR2 YYNGEE.

This clone was seen more than once but under ten times. Written as DNA, the CDR3 is TGCGCCAGCAGCCAGGGGACCTCGAGCTCCTACGAGCAGTACTTC. Encoded protein: CASSQGTSSSYEQYF. The chain links TRBV4-3 to TRBJ2-7; D may correspond to TRBD1 or TRBD2 (5 bases each). This CDR3 region has 15 residues. Germline V gene data show CDR1 as LGHNA and CDR2 as YSLEER. The V and J ends lost 3 bases and 0 bases respectively, with 12 bases between them.

This clone was seen a handful of times. The gene calls are TRBV13 and TRBJ1-1; 9 positions agree with TRBD1. Trimming took 0 bases from V and 0 from J; bases not matched to a gene: 2. This CDR3 is 16 amino acids long. Germline loops: CDR1 PRHDT, CDR2 FYEKMQ (reference sequence). The CDR3: CASSLGWDRVNTEAFF. For the CDR3, the DNA is TGTGCCAGCAGCTTAGGTTGGGACAGGGTGAACACTGAAGCTTTCTTT.

The chain carries TRBV4-1 and TRBJ2-7, with 13 nucleotides matching TRBD2. CDR3 length: 15 amino acids. Per the germline V gene, CDR1 is MGHRA and CDR2 is YSYEKL. V was pared by 4 bases and J by 3 bases, with 3 bases of the junction left unmatched. This CDR3 reads CASSPRTSGGYEQYF. CDR3 sequence (DNA): TGCGCCAGCAGCCCTCGGACTAGCGGGGGCTACGAGCAGTACTTC.

In nucleotides, the CDR3 is TGTGCCAGCAGCCCCCTCCCTACCGAAGGGGAGACCCAGTACTTC. Amino acid sequence: CASSPLPTEGETQYF. The chain uses TRBV7-6 and TRBJ2-5; D is unclear. Germline-derived CDR1 and CDR2 are SGHVS and FNYEAQ. This CDR3 is built from 15 residues. V was clipped by 5 bases and J by 5 bases, with 18 bases between them.

The chain links TRBV5-1 to TRBJ2-3; 12 nucleotides agree with TRBD2. J gave up 0 bases and V 2 bases, and 1 base lay outside the gene matches. The CDR3 totals 16 residues. Germline CDR1 is SGHRS and CDR2 is YFSETQ. The DNA for the CDR3 is TGCGCCAGCAGCTTTGGGACTAGCGGGAGCACAGATACGCAGTATTTT. This encodes CASSFGTSGSTDTQYF.

This rearrangement joins TRBV12-5 to TRBJ2-7; maybe TRBD1 (5 bases). CDR3 length equals 14 residues. Trimming stripped 1 base from V and 0 bases from J, with 7 bases between. The V gene's germline CDR1 is LGHNT and CDR2 FRNRAP. The CDR3 sequence: CASGLGQSSYEQYF. The CDR3, as DNA: TGTGCTAGTGGTTTGGGACAGAGCTCCTACGAGCAGTACTTC.